The next 30 T cell receptor beta chains were all read from a single sample in a study of blood T cell repertoires in COVID-19. The protocol was immunoSEQ multiplex PCR, while the TCRdb copy is restricted to in-frame clones and leaves out a portion. Of 250,000 or so clones detected, approximately 89% appear once; the ten largest clones hold approximately 2.4%. Input material: PBMCs or T cells enriched from blood (not recorded which). Source of these receptors: a woman aged 18 to 35 who had recovered from COVID-19.

V and J are TRBV10-3 and TRBJ2-3, with D tentatively TRBD2 (5 bases). This CDR3 comprises 13 residues. Germline V gene sequence: CDR1 ENHRY, CDR2 SYGVKD. Trimming removed 6 bases at V and 0 bases at J, with 7 bases between. CDR3 protein: CAIRRESTDTQYF. The CDR3 bases are TGTGCCATCAGACGGGAAAGCACAGATACGCAGTATTTT.

This rearrangement joins TRBV7-8 to TRBJ1-1; 11 bases match TRBD1. The germline CDR1 and CDR2 sequences are SGHVS and FQNEAQ. J was trimmed by 3 bases and V by 5 bases; bases with no gene match: 17. CDR3 length: 19 residues. The CDR3: CASSLGWLGTGGVDTEAFF. In nucleotides, the CDR3 is TGTGCCAGCAGCCTAGGCTGGTTGGGGACAGGGGGGGTTGACACTGAAGCTTTCTTT.

In its sample, this clone was seen a few times. The chain has TRBV30 and TRBJ1-2, with TRBD1 matching over 7 bases. Germline V gives CDR1 GTSNPN, CDR2 SVGIG (reference sequence). J was trimmed by 6 bases and V by 5 bases; bases with no gene match: 15. This CDR3 comprises 15 residues. Here the CDR3 reads CAWDRGSSQGDGYTF. The DNA for the CDR3 is TGTGCCTGGGACCGGGGGTCCTCTCAGGGGGATGGCTACACCTTC.

The chain joins TRBV7-9 to TRBJ2-7; 9 bases are a match to TRBD2. The CDR3 is 14 amino acids. V was clipped by 3 bases and J by 2 bases; unmatched bases: 2. From germline, CDR1 is SEHNR and CDR2 FQNEAQ (reference sequence). CDR3 residues: CASSLAGGPYEQYF. The CDR3 DNA is TGTGCCAGCAGCTTGGCGGGAGGGCCCTACGAGCAGTACTTC.

The chain joins TRBV4-3 to TRBJ2-5; 11 bases line up with TRBD1. Looked up from germline, CDR1 is LGHNA and CDR2 is YSLEER. The trim removed 1 base at V and 5 bases at J, leaving 3 bases unmatched. The CDR3 covers 15 residues. CDR3 sequence (DNA): TGCGCCAGCAGCCAAGGGACAGGGGGCCGGGAGACCCAGTACTTC. As protein: CASSQGTGGRETQYF.

This rearrangement joins TRBV27 to TRBJ1-6, with D perhaps matching TRBD1 (6 bases). Per the germline V gene, CDR1 is MNHEY and CDR2 is SMNVEV (reference sequence). The germline V and J ends were trimmed by 2 bases and 2 bases, with 7 bases remaining between them. This CDR3 spans 15 amino acids. DNA of the CDR3: TGTGCCAGCAGTTTACAGGGGACCTATAATTCACCCCTCCACTTT. Protein product: CASSLQGTYNSPLHF.

The genes are TRBV4-2 and TRBJ2-7, with 11 bases that match TRBD2. After removal of 4 bases from V and 3 bases from J, the junction contained 8 bases not matched to a gene. The CDR3 loop spans 16 amino acids. Per the germline V gene, CDR1 is LGHNA and CDR2 is YNFKEQ. CDR3 DNA: TGTGCCAGCAGCCCCGTACTAGCGGGAGATTTCTACGAGCAGTACTTC. It encodes CASSPVLAGDFYEQYF.

V and J are TRBV2 and TRBJ2-5; D gene unclear. This CDR3 comprises 13 residues. The V and J ends lost 8 bases and 2 bases respectively, with 12 bases between them. Germline V lookup: CDR1 SNHLY, CDR2 FYNNEI. The CDR3 DNA follows: TGTGCCAGCGTAAACAGAAATCAAGAGACCCAGTACTTC. The encoded protein is CASVNRNQETQYF.

This clone was detected once. The J gene is TRBJ1-3, the V gene TRBV11-2; D is unclear. The CDR3 covers 15 residues. V was clipped by 0 bases and J by 3 bases, with 9 bases between them. CDR1 is SGHAT, CDR2 FQNNGV, per germline. CDR3 protein: CASSLDRTDGNTIYF. CDR3 nucleotides: TGTGCCAGCAGCTTAGATCGAACAGATGGAAACACCATATATTTT.

The chain has TRBV28 and TRBJ1-6; no clear D gene. V was pared by 6 bases and J by 10 bases, with 7 bases between. The CDR3 loop spans 11 amino acids. CDR1 is MDHEN and CDR2 is SYDVKM in the germline V gene. The CDR3 here is CASSQNSPLHF. For the CDR3, the DNA is TGTGCCAGCAGCCAGAACTCACCCCTCCACTTT.

The chain uses TRBV10-3 and TRBJ2-3; 8 nucleotides agree with TRBD2. V gave up 3 bases and J gave up 5 bases; unmatched junction bases: 7. Germline V gives CDR1 ENHRY, CDR2 SYGVKD. The CDR3 runs 15 residues. The CDR3 spells CAISERGRSLDTQYF. The CDR3 nucleotides read TGTGCCATCAGTGAACGCGGGAGGTCCCTAGATACGCAGTATTTT.

The V and J genes are TRBV7-9 and TRBJ1-3, with D possibly TRBD1 on 6 matching bases. The germline V gene has CDR1 SEHNR and CDR2 FQNEAQ (reference sequence). The CDR3 contains 18 residues. Trimming pared 11 bases from V and 0 bases from J, leaving 26 bases between. The CDR3 here is CASSSGGQYSFSGNTIYF. CDR3 nucleotides: TGTGCCTCAAGTTCGGGGGGGCAGTACTCGTTCTCTGGAAACACCATATATTTT.

The chain links TRBV5-1 to TRBJ2-5, with D unresolved. The germline gives CDR1 SGHRS, CDR2 YFSETQ. Between the trimmed V and J ends, which lost 1 base and 2 bases, there was a span of 6 bases. There are 13 residues in the CDR3. In nucleotides, the CDR3 is TGCGCCAGCAGCTTGAGCCCTCAAGAGACCCAGTACTTC. The encoded protein is CASSLSPQETQYF.

V usage is TRBV19 and J usage is TRBJ1-6; D remains unclear. Looked up from germline, CDR1 is LNHDA and CDR2 is SQIVND (reference sequence). The CDR3 extends over 13 amino acids. Deletions cut 5 bases from V and 7 bases from J, with 9 bases between. The chain's CDR3 is CASSGLRNSPLHF. In nucleotides, the CDR3 is TGTGCCAGTAGTGGTCTTAGAAATTCACCCCTCCACTTT.

This clone was recorded many times. V usage is TRBV14 and J usage is TRBJ2-3; 16 bases map to TRBD2. This CDR3 has 17 residues. Unmatched junction bases numbered 7, after V lost 4 bases and J lost 6 bases. Germline V gene sequence: CDR1 SGHDN, CDR2 FVKESK. The CDR3 loop is CASSRGLAGGPMDTQYF. The CDR3 DNA is TGTGCCAGCAGCCGGGGACTAGCGGGGGGGCCTATGGATACGCAGTATTTT.

To note about this clone: With a much larger clone just one base away, this may be a read error. The V gene is TRBV2, the J gene TRBJ1-2; tentatively, D is TRBD1 (5 bases). From germline, CDR1 is SNHLY and CDR2 FYNNEI. This CDR3 comprises 12 residues. V dropped 4 bases and J dropped 4 bases, with 7 bases sitting between them. DNA for the CDR3: TGTGCCAGCAGTGCAGGGTTCTATGGCTACACCTTC. It yields the protein CASSAGFYGYTF.

The chain couples TRBV4-3 to TRBJ2-7, with 8 bases identical to TRBD1. The CDR3 is 15 amino acids. CDR1 LGHNA and CDR2 YSLEER come from the germline V gene. V gave up 0 bases and J gave up 1 base; unmatched junction bases: 2. CDR3 in DNA: TGCGCCAGCAGCCAAGATCGGACAGGGTCCTACGAGCAGTACTTC. Translating it yields CASSQDRTGSYEQYF.

The chain is built from TRBV6-5 and TRBJ2-7; 9 bases are a match to TRBD2. Trimming removed 1 base from V and 3 bases from J; junction bases left unmatched: 7. This CDR3 has 16 residues. Per germline, CDR1 MNHEY and CDR2 SVGAGI. The CDR3 bases are TGTGCCAGCAGTTACTGGGGCGGGAGGGCCCACTACGAGCAGTACTTC. Translating it yields CASSYWGGRAHYEQYF.

This clone showed up just once. The genes are TRBV30 and TRBJ2-7, with a possible D match to TRBD1 (6 bases). Trimming took off 3 bases at V and 10 bases at J, with 13 bases between the two ends. This CDR3 comprises 11 residues. The germline gives CDR1 GTSNPN, CDR2 SVGIG (reference sequence). CDR3 bases: TGTGCCTGGAGCAAGGAACAGGGTCAGTACTTC. It yields the protein CAWSKEQGQYF.

The gene calls are TRBV5-1 and TRBJ2-5; 8 positions agree with TRBD2. The CDR3 sequence is 15 residues long. The junction had 6 bases not matched to a gene; V was cut back by 4 bases and J by 1 base. The germline V gene has CDR1 SGHRS and CDR2 YFSETQ. CDR3 residues: CASSRREVGQETQYF. The CDR3 nucleotides read TGCGCCAGCAGCCGGCGGGAGGTTGGCCAAGAGACCCAGTACTTC.

The rearrangement joins TRBV27 to TRBJ2-7, with TRBD2 matching 8 bases. The CDR3 length is 12 residues. V lost 6 bases, J lost 4 bases, and 2 bases stayed unmatched. CDR1 is MNHEY and CDR2 is SMNVEV in the germline V gene (reference sequence). The CDR3 is CASSGGAYEQYF. For the CDR3, the DNA is TGTGCCAGCAGCGGGGGGGCGTACGAGCAGTACTTC.

The chain carries TRBV6-5 and TRBJ2-5; 8 bases map to TRBD1. The junction had 9 bases not matched to a gene; V was cut back by 4 bases and J by 5 bases. CDR3 length: 15 amino acids. Germline assignment: CDR1 MNHEY and CDR2 SVGAGI. CDR3 region: CASSSTRTGWETQYF. The CDR3 DNA is TGTGCCAGCAGTTCAACACGGACAGGGTGGGAGACCCAGTACTTC.

The J gene is TRBJ1-6, the V gene TRBV19; possibly TRBD1 for D (5 bases). V lost 8 bases to trimming and J lost 8 bases, with 13 bases between them. Germline V gene lookup returns CDR1 LNHDA and CDR2 SQIVND (reference sequence). The CDR3 covers 13 residues. CDR3 nucleotides: TGTGCCAGTTTAGGCAGGGAAGATTCACCCCTCCACTTT. It translates to CASLGREDSPLHF.

V usage is TRBV5-6 and J usage is TRBJ2-1; 9 positions agree with TRBD1. Germline V gene sequence: CDR1 SGHDT, CDR2 YYEEEE. The CDR3 has 14 residues. V lost 4 bases and J lost 6; bases outside the gene matches: 5. The CDR3 loop reads CASSLPTGGNEQFF. The CDR3 region has the DNA TGTGCCAGCAGCCTACCGACAGGGGGCAATGAGCAGTTCTTC.

This clone appeared a few times. CDR3 amino acids: CASSLEDRGSYEQYF. CDR3 DNA: TGCGCCAGCAGCTTGGAGGACAGGGGGTCCTACGAGCAGTACTTC. The chain uses TRBV5-1 and TRBJ2-7, with 10 bases that match TRBD1. The CDR3 sequence is 15 residues long. The J segment lost 1 base and the V segment lost 0 bases, leaving 1 base of the junction unmatched. Germline V gene sequence: CDR1 SGHRS, CDR2 YFSETQ.

In DNA form, the CDR3 reads TGTGCCAGCAGCAAGGACAGATATAATGAAAAACTGTTTTTT. As protein: CASSKDRYNEKLFF. This chain connects TRBV7-2 to TRBJ1-4, with TRBD1 as a possible D gene (6 bases). From germline, CDR1 is SGHTA and CDR2 FQGNSA. Deletions cut 5 bases from V and 4 bases from J, with 11 bases between. The CDR3 spans 14 residues. Looking up the rest from reference TRBV7-2 and TRBJ1-4 gives the full variable domain: GAGVSQSPSNKVTEKGKDVELRCDPISGHTALYWYRQSLGQGLEFLIYFQGNSAPDKSGLPSDRFSAERTGGSVSTLTIQRTQQEDSAVYLCASSKDRYNEKLFFGSGTQLSVL.

The chain employs TRBV6-1 and TRBJ2-1; D is ambiguous. The CDR3 is 12 amino acids. Germline lookup yields CDR1 MNHNS and CDR2 SASEGT. V lost 2 bases and J lost 9, with 8 bases in between. The CDR3 coding sequence is TGTGCCAGCAGTGAAACGAGATTTGAGCAGTTCTTC. It encodes CASSETRFEQFF.

The chain uses TRBV6-1 and TRBJ1-2, with 7 bases matching TRBD1. There are 15 residues in the CDR3. Germline CDR1 and CDR2: MNHNS and SASEGT. J lost 3 bases, V lost 0 bases, and 4 bases had no gene match. Here the CDR3 DNA reads TGTGCCAGCAGTGAAGCGAAAGGACAGGACTATGGCTACACCTTC. Protein sequence: CASSEAKGQDYGYTF.

This chain connects TRBV28 to TRBJ1-5; possible D gene TRBD1, 6 bases. Looked up from germline, CDR1 is MDHEN and CDR2 is SYDVKM. CDR3 length: 13 residues. The V end was cut by 3 bases, the J end by 5 bases, with 8 bases between. The CDR3 DNA reads TGTGCCAGCAGTTTCAGGGGCGATCAGCCCCAGCATTTT. This translates into CASSFRGDQPQHF.

The chain employs TRBV5-5 and TRBJ2-3; 9 bases line up with TRBD1. The germline gives CDR1 SGHKS, CDR2 YYEKEE (reference sequence). CDR3 length equals 14 residues. The V gene end was trimmed by 2 bases and the J gene end by 6 bases; junction bases not matched to a gene: 4. This chain's CDR3 is CASSFDRGVDTQYF. DNA of the CDR3: TGTGCCAGCAGCTTCGACAGGGGGGTCGATACGCAGTATTTT.